This T cell receptor (beta chain) was sequenced during a study of blood T cell repertoires in COVID-19 (dated by TCRdb to 2018 to 2020). For the wider study: The collaborator samples originated in the United States, Italy and Spain and spanned the acute and convalescent phases of COVID-19. Samples came from the ongoing ImmuneRACE study (first 160 participants) plus 1,254 subjects from 6 global collaborators. The material from the prospective study consisted of cDNA or gDNA derived from T cells, B-cell-depleted T cells, or PBMCs. Nearly every sample came with metadata listing a de-identified subject ID, COVID-19 status, age in years and sex. Where available, HLA class I and class II types were obtained from metadata supplied by the sample provider rather than from assay-based typing. The dataset comprised deeply sampled blood TCRbeta repertoires from subjects exposed to, actively infected with, or recovered from COVID-19. The repertoires were made available in a free public database intended to serve as a resource for research on the immune response to SARS-CoV-2.

In regard to this clone: The specificity of this receptor is unknown. No much larger clone exists at a distance of one base, and base qualities are not known.

The collaborating institutions used their own protocols to collect whole blood in K2EDTA tubes. For TCRbeta analysis, collaborators shipped samples in one of three forms: frozen whole blood, isolated PBMCs, or DNA extracted from either of those sample types. The paper as a whole reports these results and caveats: How much clinical and demographic metadata was included differed by source and by participant, and the metadata was provided uncurated.

From cysteine to phenylalanine, the CDR3 is 15 amino acids long. The CDR3 DNA has 45 bases and is translated from base 1. As encoded in the germline V gene, CDR1 is SGHRS while CDR2 is YFSETQ. V is shortened by 1 base, J by 0 bases, and the region joining them spans 9 bases. The immunoSEQ Assay, a bias-controlled multiplex PCR, was used to amplify TCRbeta CDR3 regions from genomic DNA. In the authors' own workflow: Within the assay, amplification of reference gene primers was used to estimate how many nucleated cells each sample contained. To quantify the absolute abundance of each unique TCRbeta CDR3 rearrangement, sequence reads were collapsed and filtered. Productive Simpson clonality was computed per sample as the square root of Simpson's diversity index over productive rearrangements. Imported from immuneACCESS, the table was reduced by TCRdb to in-frame sequences with V and J called. These copies leave out some clones; in studies compared against another copy, an unresolved V gene accounts for under half, and the cause of the remainder is not known. That table supplies the V and J calls and clone size; D and trimming were determined from the DNA. For this sample there are more than 65,000 clones; about four fifths appear just once. More than 45% of the sample is taken by the ten largest.

This chain joins TRBV5-1 to TRBJ2-3; the D gene lacks a confident call. The sequence was collected from a human donor in a cohort sampled during active COVID-19. The specimen was peripheral blood. CDR3 loop: CASSLLGWSTDTQYF. Read as DNA, the sequence is TGCGCCAGCAGCTTGCTCGGGTGGAGCACAGATACGCAGTATTTT.